This T cell receptor beta chain was captured by sequencing in a study of stem cell transplantation in POMP-related autoinflammatory disease (dated by TCRdb to the early 2020s). At the level of the whole study: According to the study's hypothesis, the TRB repertoire gets skewed because defective thymoproteasomes impair MHC class I-dependent CD8+ T-cell differentiation and positive selection. Before transplant, patients showed CD4+ naive T-cell skewing, low CD8+ T-cell proportions, and reduced T-cell cytokine secretion. To find out how POMP deficiency affects T-cell receptor beta repertoire diversity and CDR3 characteristics, high-throughput TRB sequencing was used.

The protocol used for the library was the immunoSEQ multiplex PCR assay. On the study's bioinformatics: Repertoire diversity was quantified with Shannon entropy, accounting for clonal size distribution. Clonotype distribution inequality was measured with the Gini-Simpson index (Simpson_1-D). As stored in TCRdb, this immuneACCESS dataset retains in-frame rearrangements with V and J assigned. A fraction of the clones does not appear; measured against another copy, unresolved V genes explain less than half of the discrepancy, and the remainder lacks a known reason. D and trimming were read from the DNA, whereas the V and J calls and clone size are those reported in that table. In this sample the table shows some 31,000 clones, about 86% of which occur a single time. Jointly, the top ten make up around 0.72% of the sample. The sample's time point label, decoded: before hematopoietic stem cell transplant. PRAID was marked by prominent immunodeficiency together with autoinflammation. T-cell subsets (conventional T cells, CD8+ T cells, regulatory T cells, T follicular helper cells) were sorted before TRB sequencing.

Comments on this clone: This receptor's antigen is unknown. Nothing much larger sits one base from this clone, and base qualities are not available.

The investigation overall reported the following: Across all analyzed T-cell subsets, PRAID patients tended toward lower TRB diversity and higher clonality. The number of unique TRB V-J gene pairings in PRAID patients was restricted. Statistical significance for the trend toward lower diversity and increased clonality in PRAID patients was reached only for regulatory T cells.

The CDR3 numbers 11 residues from cysteine through phenylalanine. The entry retains the CDR3 DNA only, 33 bases that are in frame from base 1. V was cut back by 4 bases and J by 12 bases, leaving a gap of 13 bases between them. The germline V gene encodes CDR1 LNHNV and CDR2 YYDKDF (reference sequence). This TCR derives from a human donor with POMP-related autoinflammation and immune dysregulation (PRAID). Specimen: CD4+ T cells from PBMCs, collected before stem cell transplantation. The rearrangement joined TRBV15 to TRBJ2-7; a tentative D match to TRBD1 spans 6 bases. The DNA is TGTGCCACCAGCAAGACAGGCGTTCGGTACTTC. The encoded protein is CATSKTGVRYF.